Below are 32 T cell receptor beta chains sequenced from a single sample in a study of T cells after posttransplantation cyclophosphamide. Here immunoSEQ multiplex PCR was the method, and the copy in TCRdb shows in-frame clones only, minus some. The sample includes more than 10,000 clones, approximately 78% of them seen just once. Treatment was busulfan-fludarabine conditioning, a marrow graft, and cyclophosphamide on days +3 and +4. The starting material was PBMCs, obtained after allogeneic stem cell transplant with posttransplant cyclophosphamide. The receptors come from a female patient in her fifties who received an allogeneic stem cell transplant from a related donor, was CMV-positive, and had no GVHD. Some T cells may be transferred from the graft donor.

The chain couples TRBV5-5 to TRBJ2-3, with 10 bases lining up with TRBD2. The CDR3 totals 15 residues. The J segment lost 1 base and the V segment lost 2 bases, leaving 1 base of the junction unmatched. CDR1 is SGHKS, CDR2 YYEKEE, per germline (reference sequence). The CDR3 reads CASSLLAGRTDTQYF. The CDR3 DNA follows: TGTGCCAGCAGCTTACTAGCGGGACGCACAGATACGCAGTATTTT.

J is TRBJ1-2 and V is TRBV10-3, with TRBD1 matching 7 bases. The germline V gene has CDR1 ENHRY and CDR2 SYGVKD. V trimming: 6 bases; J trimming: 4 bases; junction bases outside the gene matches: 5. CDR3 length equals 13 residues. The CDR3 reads CAISPDRAYGYTF. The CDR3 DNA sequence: TGTGCCATCAGCCCCGACAGGGCCTATGGCTACACCTTC.

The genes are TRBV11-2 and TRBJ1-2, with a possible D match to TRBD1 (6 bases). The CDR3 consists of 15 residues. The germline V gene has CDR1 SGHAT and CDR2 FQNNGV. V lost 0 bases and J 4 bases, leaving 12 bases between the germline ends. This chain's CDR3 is CASSLDRRGSYGYTF. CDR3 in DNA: TGTGCCAGCAGCTTAGACCGCAGGGGTAGCTATGGCTACACCTTC. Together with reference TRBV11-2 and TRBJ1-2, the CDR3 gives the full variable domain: EAGVAQSPRYKIIEKRQSVAFWCNPISGHATLYWYQQILGQGPKLLIQFQNNGVVDDSQLPKDRFSAERLKGVDSTLKIQPAKLEDSAVYLCASSLDRRGSYGYTFGSGTRLTVV.

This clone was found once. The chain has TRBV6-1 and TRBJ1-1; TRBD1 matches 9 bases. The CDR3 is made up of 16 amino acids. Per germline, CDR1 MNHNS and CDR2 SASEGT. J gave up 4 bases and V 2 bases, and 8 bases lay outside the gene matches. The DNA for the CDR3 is TGTGCCAGCAGTGAACAACAGGGGGCCGGAGGCACTGAAGCTTTCTTT. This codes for CASSEQQGAGGTEAFF.

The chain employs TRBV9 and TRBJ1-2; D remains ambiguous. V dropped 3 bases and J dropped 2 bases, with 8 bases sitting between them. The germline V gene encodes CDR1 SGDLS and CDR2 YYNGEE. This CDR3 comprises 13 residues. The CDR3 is CASSAGTNYGYTF. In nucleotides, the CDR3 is TGTGCCAGCAGCGCAGGCACGAACTATGGCTACACCTTC. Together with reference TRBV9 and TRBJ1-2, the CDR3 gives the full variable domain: DSGVTQTPKHLITATGQRVTLRCSPRSGDLSVYWYQQSLDQGLQFLIQYYNGEERAKGNILERFSAQQFPDLHSELNLSSLELGDSALYFCASSAGTNYGYTFGSGTRLTVV.

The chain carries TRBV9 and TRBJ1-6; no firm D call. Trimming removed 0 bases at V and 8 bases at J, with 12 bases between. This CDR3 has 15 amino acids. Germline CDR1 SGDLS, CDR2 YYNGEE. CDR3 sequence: CASSVAPNGDSPLHF. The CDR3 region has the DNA TGTGCCAGCAGCGTAGCTCCAAACGGGGATTCACCCCTCCACTTT.

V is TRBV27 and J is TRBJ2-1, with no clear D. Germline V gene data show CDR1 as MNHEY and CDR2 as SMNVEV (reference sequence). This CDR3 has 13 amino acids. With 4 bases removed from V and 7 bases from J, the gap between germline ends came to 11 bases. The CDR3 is CASSSSLLNEQFF. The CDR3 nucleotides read TGTGCCAGCAGTTCCTCTCTCCTAAATGAGCAGTTCTTC.

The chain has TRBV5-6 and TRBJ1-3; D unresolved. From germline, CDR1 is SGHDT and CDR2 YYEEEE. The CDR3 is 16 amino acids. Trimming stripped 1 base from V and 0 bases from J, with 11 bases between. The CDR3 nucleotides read TGTGCCAGCAGCTTGTCCCCGGGTCGCTCTGGAAACACCATATATTTT. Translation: CASSLSPGRSGNTIYF.

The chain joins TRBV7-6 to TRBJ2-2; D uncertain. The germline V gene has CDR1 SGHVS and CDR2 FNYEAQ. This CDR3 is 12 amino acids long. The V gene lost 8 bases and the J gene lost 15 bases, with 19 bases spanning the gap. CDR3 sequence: CASGPTSLGVFF. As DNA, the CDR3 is TGTGCCAGCGGTCCGACCTCCTTGGGCGTGTTTTTT.

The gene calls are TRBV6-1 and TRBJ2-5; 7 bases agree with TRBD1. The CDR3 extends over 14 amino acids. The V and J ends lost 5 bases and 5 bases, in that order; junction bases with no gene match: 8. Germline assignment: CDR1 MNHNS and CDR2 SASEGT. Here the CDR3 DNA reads TGTGCCAGCAGTCACACAGGGGCCGGGGAGACCCAGTACTTC. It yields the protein CASSHTGAGETQYF.

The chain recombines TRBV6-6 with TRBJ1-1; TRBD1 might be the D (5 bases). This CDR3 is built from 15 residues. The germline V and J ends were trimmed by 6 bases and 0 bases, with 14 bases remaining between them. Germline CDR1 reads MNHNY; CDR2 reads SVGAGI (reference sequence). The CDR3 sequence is CASRLLSTVNTEAFF. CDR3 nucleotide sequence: TGTGCCAGCAGACTCCTATCGACAGTGAACACTGAAGCTTTCTTT.

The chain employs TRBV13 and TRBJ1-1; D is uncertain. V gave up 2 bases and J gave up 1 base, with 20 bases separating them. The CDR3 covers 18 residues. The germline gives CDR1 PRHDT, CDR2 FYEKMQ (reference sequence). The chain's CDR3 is CASSLYPPENKPNTEAFF. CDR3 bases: TGTGCCAGCAGCTTATACCCCCCGGAGAATAAACCGAACACTGAAGCTTTCTTT.

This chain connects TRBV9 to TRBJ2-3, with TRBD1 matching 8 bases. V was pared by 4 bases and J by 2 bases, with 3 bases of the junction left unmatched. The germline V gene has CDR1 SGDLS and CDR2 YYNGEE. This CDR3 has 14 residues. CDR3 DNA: TGTGCCAGCAGCTACAGGGGGGTCACAGATACGCAGTATTTT. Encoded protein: CASSYRGVTDTQYF. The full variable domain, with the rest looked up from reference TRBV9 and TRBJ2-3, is DSGVTQTPKHLITATGQRVTLRCSPRSGDLSVYWYQQSLDQGLQFLIQYYNGEERAKGNILERFSAQQFPDLHSELNLSSLELGDSALYFCASSYRGVTDTQYFGPGTRLTVL.

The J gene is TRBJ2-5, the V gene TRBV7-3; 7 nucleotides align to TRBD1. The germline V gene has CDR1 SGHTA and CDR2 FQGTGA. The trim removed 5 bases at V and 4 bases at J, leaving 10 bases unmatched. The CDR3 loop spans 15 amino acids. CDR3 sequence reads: CASSPWGQSGETQYF. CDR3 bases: TGTGCCAGCAGCCCATGGGGACAGAGTGGAGAGACCCAGTACTTC.

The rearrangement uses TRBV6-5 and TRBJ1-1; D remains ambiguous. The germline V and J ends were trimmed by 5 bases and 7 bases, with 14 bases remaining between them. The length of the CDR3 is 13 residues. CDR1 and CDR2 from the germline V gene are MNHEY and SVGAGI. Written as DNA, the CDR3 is TGTGCCAGCAGTAACGGAGGGTTGGGTGAAGCTTTCTTT. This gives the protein CASSNGGLGEAFF.

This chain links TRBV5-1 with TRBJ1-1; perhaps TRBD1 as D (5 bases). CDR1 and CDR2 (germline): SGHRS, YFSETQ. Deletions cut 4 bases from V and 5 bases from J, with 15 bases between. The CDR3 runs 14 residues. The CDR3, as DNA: TGCGCCAGCAGCACTGTTTGGGGCTATACTGAAGCTTTCTTT. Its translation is CASSTVWGYTEAFF.

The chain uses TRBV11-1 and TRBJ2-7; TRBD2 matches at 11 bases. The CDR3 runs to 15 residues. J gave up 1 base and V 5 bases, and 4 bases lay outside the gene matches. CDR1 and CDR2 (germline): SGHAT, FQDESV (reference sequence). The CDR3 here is CASSPGTSGSYEQYF. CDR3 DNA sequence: TGTGCCAGCAGCCCCGGGACTAGCGGATCCTACGAGCAGTACTTC.

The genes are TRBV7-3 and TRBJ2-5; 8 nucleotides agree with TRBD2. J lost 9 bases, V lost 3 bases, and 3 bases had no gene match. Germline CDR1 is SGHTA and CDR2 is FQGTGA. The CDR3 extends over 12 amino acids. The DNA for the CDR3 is TGTGCCAGCAGCTTTAGCGGGGCGGCCCAGTACTTC. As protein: CASSFSGAAQYF.

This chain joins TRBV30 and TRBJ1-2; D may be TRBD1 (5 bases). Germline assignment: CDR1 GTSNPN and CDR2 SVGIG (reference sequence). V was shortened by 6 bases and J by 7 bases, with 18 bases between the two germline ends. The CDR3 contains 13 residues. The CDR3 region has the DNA TGTGCCTGCAACAACAGGCCTACTGGTGGCTACACCTTC. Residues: CACNNRPTGGYTF.

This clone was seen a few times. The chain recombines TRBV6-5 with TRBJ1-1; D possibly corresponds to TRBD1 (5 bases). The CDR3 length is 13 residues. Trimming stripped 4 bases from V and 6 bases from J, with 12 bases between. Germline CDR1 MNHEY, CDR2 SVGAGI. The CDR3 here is CASSSGDVAEAFF. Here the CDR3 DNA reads TGTGCCAGCAGTTCGGGGGACGTCGCTGAAGCTTTCTTT.

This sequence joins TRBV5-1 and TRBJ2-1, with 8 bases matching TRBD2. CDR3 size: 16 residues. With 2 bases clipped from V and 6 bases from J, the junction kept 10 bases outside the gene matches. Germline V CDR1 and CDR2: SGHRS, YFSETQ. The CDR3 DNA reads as TGCGCCAGCAGCTTCAGCGGGGGCGCACCCCCCAATGAGCAGTTCTTC. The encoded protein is CASSFSGGAPPNEQFF. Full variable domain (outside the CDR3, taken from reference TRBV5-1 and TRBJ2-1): KAGVTQTPRYLIKTRGQQVTLSCSPISGHRSVSWYQQTPGQGLQFLFEYFSETQRNKGNFPGRFSGRQFSNSRSEMNVSTLELGDSALYLCASSFSGGAPPNEQFFGPGTRLTVL.

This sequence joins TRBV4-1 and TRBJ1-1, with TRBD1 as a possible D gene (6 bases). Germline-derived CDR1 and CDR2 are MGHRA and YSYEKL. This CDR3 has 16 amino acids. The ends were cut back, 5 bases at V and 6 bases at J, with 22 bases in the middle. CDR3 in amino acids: CASSKDDGQSSAEAFF. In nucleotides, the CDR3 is TGCGCCAGCAGCAAGGACGATGGACAGTCGAGCGCTGAAGCTTTCTTT.

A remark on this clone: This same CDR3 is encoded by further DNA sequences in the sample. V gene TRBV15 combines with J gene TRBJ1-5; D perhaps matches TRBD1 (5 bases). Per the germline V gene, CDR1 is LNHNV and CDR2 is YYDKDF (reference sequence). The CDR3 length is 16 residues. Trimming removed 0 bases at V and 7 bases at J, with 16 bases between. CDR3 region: CATSRERGTGRQPQHF. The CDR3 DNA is TGTGCCACCAGCAGAGAACGGGGGACGGGCAGACAGCCCCAGCATTTT.

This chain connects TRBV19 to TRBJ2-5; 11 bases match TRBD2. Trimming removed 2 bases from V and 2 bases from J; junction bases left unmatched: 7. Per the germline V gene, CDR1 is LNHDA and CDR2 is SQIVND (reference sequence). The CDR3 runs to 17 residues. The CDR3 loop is CASSIQTGTSGQETQYF. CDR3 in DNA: TGTGCCAGTAGTATACAAACAGGGACTAGCGGACAAGAGACCCAGTACTTC.

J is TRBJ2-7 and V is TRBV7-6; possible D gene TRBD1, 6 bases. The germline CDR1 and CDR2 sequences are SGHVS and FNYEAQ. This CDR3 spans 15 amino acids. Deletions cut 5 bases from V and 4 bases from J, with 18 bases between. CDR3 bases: TGTGCCAGCAGCACCCGGGATGACAGGCTATACGAGCAGTACTTC. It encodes CASSTRDDRLYEQYF.

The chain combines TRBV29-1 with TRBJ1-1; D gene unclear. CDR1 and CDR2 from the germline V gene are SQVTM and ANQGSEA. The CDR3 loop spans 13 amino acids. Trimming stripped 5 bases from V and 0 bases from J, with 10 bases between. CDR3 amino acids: CSVRSLMNTEAFF. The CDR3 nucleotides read TGCAGCGTTAGGAGCCTCATGAACACTGAAGCTTTCTTT.

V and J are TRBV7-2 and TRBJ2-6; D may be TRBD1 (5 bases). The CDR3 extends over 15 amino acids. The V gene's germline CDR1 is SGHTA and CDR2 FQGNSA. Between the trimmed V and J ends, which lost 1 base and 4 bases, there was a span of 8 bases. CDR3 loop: CASSLGGGGANVLTF. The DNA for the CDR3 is TGTGCCAGCAGCTTAGGGGGCGGCGGGGCCAACGTCCTGACTTTC.

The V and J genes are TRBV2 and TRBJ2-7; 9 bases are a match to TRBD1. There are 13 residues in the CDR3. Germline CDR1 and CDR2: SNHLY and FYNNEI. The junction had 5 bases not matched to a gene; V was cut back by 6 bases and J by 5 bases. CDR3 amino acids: CASSRTGVNEQYF. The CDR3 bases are TGTGCCAGCAGCCGGACAGGGGTCAACGAGCAGTACTTC.

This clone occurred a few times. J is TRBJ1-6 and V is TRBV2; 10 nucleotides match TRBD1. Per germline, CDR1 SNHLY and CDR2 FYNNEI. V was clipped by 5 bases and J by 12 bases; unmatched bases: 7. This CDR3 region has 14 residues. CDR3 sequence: CASSLDRGKLPLHF. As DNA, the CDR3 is TGTGCCAGCAGTCTGGACAGGGGGAAATTACCCCTCCACTTT.

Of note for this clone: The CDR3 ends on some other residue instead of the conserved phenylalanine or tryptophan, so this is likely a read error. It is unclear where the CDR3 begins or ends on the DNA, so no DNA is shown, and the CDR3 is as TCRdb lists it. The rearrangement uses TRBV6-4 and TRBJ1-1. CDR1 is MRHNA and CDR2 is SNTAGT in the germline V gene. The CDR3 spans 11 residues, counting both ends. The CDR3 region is CASSDSNPGAG.

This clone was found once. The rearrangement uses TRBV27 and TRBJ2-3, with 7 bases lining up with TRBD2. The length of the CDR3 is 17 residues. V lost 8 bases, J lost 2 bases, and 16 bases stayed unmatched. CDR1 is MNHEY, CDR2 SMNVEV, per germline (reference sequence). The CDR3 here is CASWSYDRDYVTDTQYF. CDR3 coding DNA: TGTGCCAGCTGGTCATATGACCGGGACTATGTCACAGATACGCAGTATTTT.

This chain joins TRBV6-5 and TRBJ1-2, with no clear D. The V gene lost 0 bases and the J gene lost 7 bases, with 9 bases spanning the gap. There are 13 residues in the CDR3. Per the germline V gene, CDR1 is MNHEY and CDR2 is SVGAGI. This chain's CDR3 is CASSYSRGIGYTF. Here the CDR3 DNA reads TGTGCCAGCAGTTACTCGAGAGGAATTGGCTACACCTTC.